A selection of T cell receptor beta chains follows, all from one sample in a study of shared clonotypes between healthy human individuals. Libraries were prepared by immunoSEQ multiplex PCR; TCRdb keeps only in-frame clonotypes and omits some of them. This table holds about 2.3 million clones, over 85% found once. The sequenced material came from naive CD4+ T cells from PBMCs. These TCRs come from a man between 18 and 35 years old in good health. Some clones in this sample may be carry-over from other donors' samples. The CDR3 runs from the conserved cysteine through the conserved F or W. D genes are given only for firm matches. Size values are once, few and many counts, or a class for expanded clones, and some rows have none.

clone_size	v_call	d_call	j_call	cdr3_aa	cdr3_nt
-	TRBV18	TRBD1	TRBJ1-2	CASSPKDRGDYGYTF	TGTGCCAGCTCACCAAAGGACAGGGGGGACTATGGCTACACCTTC
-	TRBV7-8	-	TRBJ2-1	CASSLLFNVGNEQFF	TGTGCCAGCAGCTTATTATTTAATGTGGGAAATGAGCAGTTCTTC
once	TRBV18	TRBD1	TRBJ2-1	CASSPPPTGADGEQFF	TGTGCCAGCTCACCCCCCCCGACAGGGGCGGATGGGGAGCAGTTCTTC
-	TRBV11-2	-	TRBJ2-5	CASTIPVGGGETQYF	TGTGCCAGCACCATCCCCGTCGGGGGCGGCGAGACCCAGTACTTC
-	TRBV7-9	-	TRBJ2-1	CASSLGTAYNEQFF	TGTGCCAGCAGCTTAGGTACCGCCTACAATGAGCAGTTCTTC
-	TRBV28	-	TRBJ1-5	CASSSGGYSNQPQHF	TGTGCCAGCAGTTCCGGGGGGTATAGCAATCAGCCCCAGCATTTT
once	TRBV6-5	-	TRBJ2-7	CASTLKSDTQSNF	TGTGCCAGCACCCTCAAGTCGGACACCCAATCCAACTTC
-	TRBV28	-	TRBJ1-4	CASSLLGEKLFF	TGTGCCAGCAGCTTACTTGGGGAAAAACTGTTTTTT
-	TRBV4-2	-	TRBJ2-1	CASSQDRWGSSYNEQFF	TGTGCCAGCAGCCAAGATCGTTGGGGTAGCTCCTACAATGAGCAGTTCTTC
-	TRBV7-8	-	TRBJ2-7	CASSRDTYEQYF	TGTGCCAGCAGTCGGGACACCTACGAGCAGTACTTC
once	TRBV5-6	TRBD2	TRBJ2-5	CASSLRVRGKTQYF	TGTGCCAGCAGCTTGCGCGTGCGGGGGAAGACCCAGTACTTC
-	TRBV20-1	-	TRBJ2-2	CSAGRGRELFF	TGCAGTGCTGGTAGGGGACGGGAGCTGTTTTTT
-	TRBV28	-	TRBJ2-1	CASSFRPNEQFF	TGTGCCAGCAGTTTTCGGCCAAATGAGCAGTTCTTC